A single sample gave rise to the 8 T cell receptor beta chains below, sequenced in a study of human T cells and chemical hapten exposure. One entry per CDR3 protein, called by TCRdb with MiXCR from the RACE reads. This sample has around 200,000 distinct CDR3 sequences, with around 30% found just once. The time point: pre-sensitization, week 0. The sample's treatment: therapeutic diphenylcyclopropenone sensitization with weekly scalp DPC. The sample here was whole blood, taken in connection with sensitization to the hapten diphenylcyclopropenone (DPC). The receptors stem from a woman aged 25 to 45 with alopecia areata. Some clones in this sample may be carry-over from other donors' samples.

V usage is TRBV6-2 or TRBV6-3 and J usage is TRBJ2-3; 8 bases align to TRBD2. Looked up from germline, CDR1 is MNHEY and CDR2 is SVGEGT. The CDR3 is made up of 14 amino acids. V shed 2 bases, J shed 6 bases, and the junction held 4 bases outside the gene matches. Written as DNA, the CDR3 is TGTGCCAGCAGTTACCTAGCGGGCAAGGATACGCAGTATTTT. It encodes CASSYLAGKDTQYF.

This clonotype was counted only a few times. The rearrangement joins TRBV11-1 to TRBJ1-1; D is unresolved. Between the trimmed V and J ends, which lost 8 bases and 5 bases, there was a span of 12 bases. CDR1 SGHAT and CDR2 FQDESV come from the germline V gene (reference sequence). CDR3 length: 12 residues. CDR3: CASLNEDTEAFF. DNA of the CDR3: TGTGCCAGCCTAAATGAGGATACTGAAGCTTTCTTT.

This clonotype was picked up many times. The V gene is TRBV19, the J gene TRBJ1-6; D remains ambiguous. The CDR3 consists of 13 residues. V was trimmed by 7 bases and J by 8 bases, leaving 12 bases between them. Germline V gene sequence: CDR1 LNHDA, CDR2 SQIVND (reference sequence). The CDR3 loop is CASKTLGYSPLHF. The CDR3 DNA reads as TGTGCCAGTAAGACCCTCGGCTATTCACCCCTCCACTTT.

The chain couples TRBV28 to TRBJ1-2; D uncertain. Germline assignment: CDR1 MDHEN and CDR2 SYDVKM. The CDR3 spans 16 residues. Between the trimmed V and J ends, which lost 6 bases and 7 bases, there was a span of 24 bases. CDR3 sequence (DNA): TGTGCCAGCAGCCCGGGCCGGGTATTCAGGACTGGTGGCTACACCTTC. It translates to CASSPGRVFRTGGYTF.

The chain is built from TRBV6-2 or TRBV6-3 and TRBJ2-3; tentatively, D is TRBD1 or TRBD2 (5 bases each). With 7 bases removed from V and 2 bases from J, the gap between germline ends came to 10 bases. This CDR3 has 13 amino acids. The germline V gene has CDR1 MNHEY and CDR2 SVGEGT. CDR3 bases: TGTGCCAGCATCGGGACCTCCACAGATACGCAGTATTTT. This codes for CASIGTSTDTQYF.

The J gene is TRBJ1-6, the V gene TRBV24-1, with 9 bases matching TRBD1. Germline V gives CDR1 KGHDR, CDR2 SFDVKD. Trimming cost V 12 bases and J 8 bases; bases outside gene matches: 7. The CDR3 has 13 amino acids. This CDR3 reads CAARTGEDSPLHF. In DNA form, the CDR3 reads TGTGCCGCACGGACAGGGGAGGATTCACCCCTCCACTTT.

The chain employs TRBV6-2 or TRBV6-3 and TRBJ1-1, with D possibly TRBD1 on 5 matching bases. Trimming took off 6 bases at V and 0 bases at J, with 8 bases between the two ends. CDR3 length: 13 amino acids. Germline CDR1 reads MNHEY; CDR2 reads SVGEGT. The CDR3 is CASRQALNTEAFF. The CDR3 nucleotides are TGTGCCAGCAGACAGGCACTGAACACTGAAGCTTTCTTT.

The chain couples TRBV29-1 to TRBJ1-2; D unclear. The germline gives CDR1 SQVTM, CDR2 ANQGSEA. The ends were cut back, 5 bases at V and 7 bases at J, with 11 bases in the middle. This CDR3 contains 11 residues. CDR3 nucleotides: TGCAGCGTTATCTTGGCGGGTGGCTACACCTTC. Protein product: CSVILAGGYTF.